Presented here are 3 T cell receptor beta chains from one specimen sequenced in a study of a mutant IDH1 vaccine in newly diagnosed glioma. The method was immunoSEQ multiplex PCR; TCRdb's version includes in-frame clones alone and lacks a portion of them. The data show some 130,000 clones, roughly 78% seen once. These receptors have no identified antigens. The time point: week 11, during vaccination. Mutant IDH1 20-mer peptide, at 300 ug, made up each vaccine dose, with topical imiquimod. The specimen comprised PBMCs, sampled from a glioma patient whose treatment included an IDH1 peptide vaccine. Every receptor here comes from a man in his forties with glioma.

V usage is TRBV7-8 and J usage is TRBJ2-2; TRBD2 matches at 8 bases. This CDR3 has 16 amino acids. The V gene end was trimmed by 3 bases and the J gene end by 3 bases; junction bases not matched to a gene: 6. Germline V gives CDR1 SGHVS, CDR2 FQNEAQ. The CDR3 DNA reads as TGTGCCAGCAGCTTCTGGGCAGCGGGGGACACCGGGGAGCTGTTTTTT. It is translated as CASSFWAAGDTGELFF.

This clone was counted a single time. J is TRBJ2-1 and V is TRBV19; D call uncertain. Germline V gene data show CDR1 as LNHDA and CDR2 as SQIVND (reference sequence). V was clipped by 3 bases and J by 1 base, with 7 bases between them. The CDR3 loop spans 14 amino acids. The CDR3 loop reads CASSILVSYNEQFF. Written as DNA, the CDR3 is TGTGCCAGTAGTATTCTCGTATCCTACAATGAGCAGTTCTTC.

This chain links TRBV6-5 with TRBJ1-3; D not certain. The germline gives CDR1 MNHEY, CDR2 SVGAGI. The CDR3 sequence is 14 residues long. V lost 2 bases, J lost 1 base, and 6 bases lay in between. CDR3 bases: TGTGCCAGCAGTTACCTCTCTTCTGGAAACACCATATATTTT. It codes for CASSYLSSGNTIYF.